This passage covers 14 T cell receptor beta chains from one sample sequenced in a study of glioma-infiltrating T cells after dendritic cell vaccination. Indicated time point: after dendritic cell vaccination, including at tumor progression/relapse. The method was immunoSEQ multiplex PCR; TCRdb's version includes in-frame clones alone and lacks a portion of them. The top ten clones hold approximately 8.9% of a sample with about 58,000 clones, about 84% of them seen once. This sample comprised blood, obtained after dendritic cell vaccination. The source of these receptors is a human donor with glioblastoma.

The V call is TRBV7-9, the J call TRBJ2-7, with 7 bases that match TRBD2. Germline V gene lookup returns CDR1 SEHNR and CDR2 FQNEAQ (reference sequence). Losses at the gene ends were 5 bases for V and 3 bases for J; bases not matched to a gene: 7. The CDR3 has 14 amino acids. The CDR3 nucleotides are TGTGCCAGCAGCCACCTCACGGGGGGCTACGAGCAGTACTTC. Translating gives CASSHLTGGYEQYF. Complete variable domain (other parts from reference TRBV7-9 and TRBJ2-7): DTGVSQNPRHKITKRGQNVTFRCDPISEHNRLYWYRQTLGQGPEFLTYFQNEAQLEKSRLLSDRFSAERPKGSFSTLEIQRTEQGDSAMYLCASSHLTGGYEQYFGPGTRLTVT.

The count of this clone is one. This chain joins TRBV6-5 and TRBJ2-3, with TRBD1 matching 7 bases. Unmatched junction bases numbered 6, after V lost 5 bases and J lost 10 bases. The CDR3 is 12 residues long. The germline V gene has CDR1 MNHEY and CDR2 SVGAGI. In nucleotides, the CDR3 is TGTGCCAGCAGTAACCGGACAGGTTCGCAGTATTTT. This translates into CASSNRTGSQYF.

The chain has TRBV30 and TRBJ2-7; a weak D match, TRBD1 (5 bases). CDR1 GTSNPN and CDR2 SVGIG come from the germline V gene (reference sequence). V lost 4 bases, J lost 2 bases, and 9 bases lay in between. CDR3 length equals 12 residues. The CDR3 region has the DNA TGTGCCTGGACGACAGTTACCTACGAGCAGTACTTC. Protein: CAWTTVTYEQYF.

The V call is TRBV19, the J call TRBJ2-4; the match to TRBD1 covers 7 bases. This CDR3 has 17 amino acids. The junction had 8 bases not matched to a gene; V was cut back by 3 bases and J by 0 bases. CDR1 and CDR2 (germline): LNHDA, SQIVND (reference sequence). CDR3 protein: CASSMALQGLAKNIQYF. In DNA form, the CDR3 reads TGTGCCAGTAGTATGGCCCTACAGGGGTTAGCCAAAAACATTCAGTACTTC.

The chain is built from TRBV6-1 and TRBJ1-2; D gene unclear. CDR3 length: 13 amino acids. In germline, CDR1 is MNHNS, CDR2 SASEGT. Trimming stripped 10 bases from V and 6 bases from J, with 18 bases between. CDR3 loop: CAIQGGGNDGYTF. The DNA of the CDR3 is TGTGCCATCCAAGGTGGAGGGAACGATGGCTACACCTTC.

The genes are TRBV5-1 and TRBJ2-2; D unclear. V shed 0 bases and J shed 0 bases, with 9 bases lying between them. CDR3 size: 16 residues. Germline V gene data show CDR1 as SGHRS and CDR2 as YFSETQ. The CDR3 region has the DNA TGCGCCAGCAGCTTGGGTTCGACTTCGAACACCGGGGAGCTGTTTTTT. Encoded protein: CASSLGSTSNTGELFF.

The chain is built from TRBV15 and TRBJ1-1; D gene ambiguous. Trimming cost V 7 bases and J 4 bases, with 13 bases left between them. Germline CDR1 LNHNV, CDR2 YYDKDF (reference sequence). This CDR3 has 13 residues. CDR3 sequence reads: CATKKSFGTEAFF. The CDR3 DNA reads as TGTGCCACCAAAAAAAGTTTCGGCACTGAAGCTTTCTTT. Filled out from reference TRBV15 and TRBJ1-1, the complete variable domain reads DAMVIQNPRYQVTQFGKPVTLSCSQTLNHNVMYWYQQKSSQAPKLLFHYYDKDFNNEADTPDNFQSRRPNTSFCFLDIRSPGLGDTAMYLCATKKSFGTEAFFGQGTRLTVV.

The chain recombines TRBV4-2 with TRBJ2-1; D ambiguous. There are 12 residues in the CDR3. The ends were cut back, 2 bases at V and 7 bases at J, with 6 bases in the middle. The germline V gene encodes CDR1 LGHNA and CDR2 YNFKEQ. DNA for the CDR3: TGTGCCAGCAGCCAACTGAGGAATGAGCAGTTCTTC. Its translation is CASSQLRNEQFF.

The V call is TRBV4-3, the J call TRBJ2-2; 9 nucleotides agree with TRBD2. The CDR3 loop spans 15 amino acids. With V trimmed by 3 bases and J by 4 bases, 3 bases remained unmatched. Germline V gene data show CDR1 as LGHNA and CDR2 as YSLEER. The CDR3 region is CASSQGAGGTGELFF. The CDR3 coding sequence is TGCGCCAGCAGCCAGGGAGCGGGGGGCACCGGGGAGCTGTTTTTT.

The chain recombines TRBV7-9 with TRBJ2-5, with TRBD2 matching over 14 bases. V shed 4 bases, J shed 2 bases, and the junction held 6 bases outside the gene matches. CDR1 and CDR2 (germline): SEHNR, FQNEAQ (reference sequence). The CDR3 is 17 residues long. CDR3 amino acids: CASSSRLAGGPQETQYF. The CDR3 nucleotides are TGTGCCAGCAGCTCCCGACTAGCGGGGGGGCCTCAAGAGACCCAGTACTTC. Full variable domain (rest looked up from reference TRBV7-9 and TRBJ2-5): DTGVSQNPRHKITKRGQNVTFRCDPISEHNRLYWYRQTLGQGPEFLTYFQNEAQLEKSRLLSDRFSAERPKGSFSTLEIQRTEQGDSAMYLCASSSRLAGGPQETQYFGPGTRLLVL.

The chain combines TRBV4-3 with TRBJ2-7, with 7 bases that match TRBD2. The CDR3 totals 16 residues. CDR1 is LGHNA and CDR2 is YSLEER in the germline V gene. V trimming: 2 bases; J trimming: 4 bases; junction bases outside the gene matches: 11. The CDR3 bases are TGCGCCAGCAGCCAAACTAGCGCAGCCTATCTTTACGAGCAGTACTTC. This encodes CASSQTSAAYLYEQYF.

The CDR3 is CASSLWAEENEKLFF. The CDR3 bases are TGTGCCAGCAGTTTATGGGCAGAAGAAAATGAAAAACTGTTTTTT. The chain combines TRBV27 with TRBJ1-4; unclear D gene. The length of the CDR3 is 15 residues. Trimming removed 1 base at V and 5 bases at J, with 11 bases between. Germline-derived CDR1 and CDR2 are MNHEY and SMNVEV (reference sequence).

This chain links TRBV6-5 with TRBJ1-5, with D uncertain. V was pared by 5 bases and J by 2 bases, with 7 bases between. The CDR3 loop spans 13 amino acids. Germline V gene sequence: CDR1 MNHEY, CDR2 SVGAGI. CDR3 amino acids: CASSESGNQPQHF. CDR3 DNA sequence: TGTGCCAGCAGTGAATCGGGCAATCAGCCCCAGCATTTT.

Note on this clone: Other nucleotide sequences in the sample specify the same CDR3. The genes are TRBV11-3 and TRBJ2-7; a weak D match, TRBD2 (5 bases). The CDR3 runs 12 residues. The V and J ends lost 5 bases and 4 bases respectively, with 9 bases between them. The germline V gene encodes CDR1 SGHNT and CDR2 YENEEA. In nucleotides, the CDR3 is TGTGCCAGCAGCCCGAGGGCATACGAGCAGTACTTC. Its translation is CASSPRAYEQYF.